The text below deals with one T cell receptor beta chain. This sample stems from a study of OX40 agonist ivuxolimab in advanced cancers. Only in-frame clones appear in the TCRdb table, and some are missing; sequencing was by immunoSEQ multiplex PCR. The data contain tens of thousands of clones, approximately 80% of them seen just once; the ten biggest clones take up 12%. The CDR3 length is 16 residues. Germline V gene lookup returns CDR1 SGHRS and CDR2 YFSETQ. J lost 7 bases, V lost 4 bases, and 11 bases had no gene match. The J gene is TRBJ2-2, the V gene TRBV5-1; 9 nucleotides line up with TRBD1. The clonotype comes from an adult with an advanced solid tumor such as melanoma, head and neck, liver or kidney cancer. The starting material was CD4+ or CD8+ T cells sorted from blood, obtained in a trial of the OX40 agonist ivuxolimab. The CDR3 reads CASSPRTGVGGGELFF. The CDR3 coding sequence is TGCGCCAGCAGCCCTCGGACAGGGGTCGGAGGCGGGGAGCTGTTTTTT.